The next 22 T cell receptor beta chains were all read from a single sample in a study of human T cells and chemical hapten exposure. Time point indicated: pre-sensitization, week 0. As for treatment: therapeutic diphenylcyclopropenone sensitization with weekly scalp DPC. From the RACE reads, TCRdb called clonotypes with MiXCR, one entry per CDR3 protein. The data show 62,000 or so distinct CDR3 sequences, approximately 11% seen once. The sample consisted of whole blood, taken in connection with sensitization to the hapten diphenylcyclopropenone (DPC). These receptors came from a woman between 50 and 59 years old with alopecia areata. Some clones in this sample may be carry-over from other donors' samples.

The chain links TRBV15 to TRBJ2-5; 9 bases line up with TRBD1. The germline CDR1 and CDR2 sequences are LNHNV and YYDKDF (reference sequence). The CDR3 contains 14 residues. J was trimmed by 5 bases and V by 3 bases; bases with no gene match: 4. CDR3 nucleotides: TGTGCCACCAGCAGGGACAGGGGATCCGAGACCCAGTACTTC. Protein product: CATSRDRGSETQYF. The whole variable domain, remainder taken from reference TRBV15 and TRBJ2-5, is DAMVIQNPRYQVTQFGKPVTLSCSQTLNHNVMYWYQQKSSQAPKLLFHYYDKDFNNEADTPDNFQSRRPNTSFCFLDIRSPGLGDTAMYLCATSRDRGSETQYFGPGTRLLVL.

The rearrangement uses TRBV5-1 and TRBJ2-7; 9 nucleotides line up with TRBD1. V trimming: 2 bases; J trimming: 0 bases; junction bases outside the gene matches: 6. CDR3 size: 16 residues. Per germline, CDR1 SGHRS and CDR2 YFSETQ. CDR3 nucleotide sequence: TGCGCCAGCAGCTTCTCACGGGACAGGGCCTCCTACGAGCAGTACTTC. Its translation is CASSFSRDRASYEQYF.

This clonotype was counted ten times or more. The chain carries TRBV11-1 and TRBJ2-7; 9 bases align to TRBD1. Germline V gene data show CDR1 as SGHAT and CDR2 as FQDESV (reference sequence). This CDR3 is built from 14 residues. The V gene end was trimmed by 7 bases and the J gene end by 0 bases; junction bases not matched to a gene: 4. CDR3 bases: TGTGCCAGCAAGTTGGGACAGGGCTCCTACGAGCAGTACTTC. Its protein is CASKLGQGSYEQYF.

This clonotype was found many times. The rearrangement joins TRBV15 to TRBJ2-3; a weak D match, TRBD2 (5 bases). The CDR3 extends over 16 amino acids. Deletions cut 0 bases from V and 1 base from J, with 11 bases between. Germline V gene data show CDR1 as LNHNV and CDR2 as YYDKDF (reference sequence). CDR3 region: CATSRDPRSGTDTQYF. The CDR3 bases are TGTGCCACCAGCAGAGATCCCCGTAGCGGCACAGATACGCAGTATTTT.

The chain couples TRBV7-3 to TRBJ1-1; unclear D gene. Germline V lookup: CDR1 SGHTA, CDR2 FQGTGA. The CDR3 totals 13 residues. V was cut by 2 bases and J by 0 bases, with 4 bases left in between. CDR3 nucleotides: TGTGCCAGCAGCTTATTCATGAACACTGAAGCTTTCTTT. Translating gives CASSLFMNTEAFF.

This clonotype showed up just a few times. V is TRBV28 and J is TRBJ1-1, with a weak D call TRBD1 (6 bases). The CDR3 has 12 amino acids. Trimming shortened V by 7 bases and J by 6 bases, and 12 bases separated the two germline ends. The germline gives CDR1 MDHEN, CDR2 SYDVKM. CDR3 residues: CASNTGPAEAFF. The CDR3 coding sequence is TGTGCCAGCAATACAGGGCCCGCTGAAGCTTTCTTT. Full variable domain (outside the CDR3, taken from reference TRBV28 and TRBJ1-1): DVKVTQSSRYLVKRTGEKVFLECVQDMDHENMFWYRQDPGLGLRLIYFSYDVKMKEKGDIPEGYSVSREKKERFSLILESASTNQTSMYLCASNTGPAEAFFGQGTRLTVV.

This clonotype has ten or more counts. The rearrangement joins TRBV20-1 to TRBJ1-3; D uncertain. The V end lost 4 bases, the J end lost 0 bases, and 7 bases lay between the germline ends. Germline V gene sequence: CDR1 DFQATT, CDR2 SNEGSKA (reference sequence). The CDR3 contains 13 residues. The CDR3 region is CSAMYNSGNTIYF. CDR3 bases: TGCAGTGCTATGTATAACTCTGGAAACACCATATATTTT.

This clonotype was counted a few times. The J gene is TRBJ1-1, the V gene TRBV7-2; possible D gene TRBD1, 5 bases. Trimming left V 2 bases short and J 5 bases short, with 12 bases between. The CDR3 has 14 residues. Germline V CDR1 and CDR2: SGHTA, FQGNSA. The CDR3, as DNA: TGTGCCAGCAGCTTATCGGCGGGGGTAACTGAAGCTTTCTTT. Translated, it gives CASSLSAGVTEAFF. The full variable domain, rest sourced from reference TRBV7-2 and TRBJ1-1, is GAGVSQSPSNKVTEKGKDVELRCDPISGHTALYWYRQSLGQGLEFLIYFQGNSAPDKSGLPSDRFSAERTGGSVSTLTIQRTQQEDSAVYLCASSLSAGVTEAFFGQGTRLTVV.

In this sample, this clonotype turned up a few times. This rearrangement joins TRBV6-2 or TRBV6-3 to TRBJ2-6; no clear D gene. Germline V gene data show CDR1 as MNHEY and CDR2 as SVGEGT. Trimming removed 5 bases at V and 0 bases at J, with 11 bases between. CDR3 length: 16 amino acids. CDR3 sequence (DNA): TGTGCCAGCAGTCGAACAGTCAGCTCTGGGGCCAACGTCCTGACTTTC. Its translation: CASSRTVSSGANVLTF.

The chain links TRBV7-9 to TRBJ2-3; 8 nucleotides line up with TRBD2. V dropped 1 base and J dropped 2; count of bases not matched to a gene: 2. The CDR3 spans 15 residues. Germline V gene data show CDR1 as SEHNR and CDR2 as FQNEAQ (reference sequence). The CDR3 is CASSLEGLDTDTQYF. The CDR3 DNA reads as TGTGCCAGCAGCTTAGAGGGACTAGACACAGATACGCAGTATTTT. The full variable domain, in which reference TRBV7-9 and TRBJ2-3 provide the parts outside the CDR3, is DTGVSQNPRHKITKRGQNVTFRCDPISEHNRLYWYRQTLGQGPEFLTYFQNEAQLEKSRLLSDRFSAERPKGSFSTLEIQRTEQGDSAMYLCASSLEGLDTDTQYFGPGTRLTVL.

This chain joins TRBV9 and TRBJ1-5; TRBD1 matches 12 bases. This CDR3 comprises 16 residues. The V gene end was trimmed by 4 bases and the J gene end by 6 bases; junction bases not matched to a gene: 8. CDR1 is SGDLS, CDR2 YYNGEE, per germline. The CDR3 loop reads CASSPTGTGGVQPQHF. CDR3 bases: TGTGCCAGCAGCCCAACCGGGACAGGGGGCGTTCAGCCCCAGCATTTT.

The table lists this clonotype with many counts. The CDR3 region is CASSSGRGTISYEQYF. CDR3 DNA sequence: TGTGCCAGCAGTTCGGGGAGGGGAACCATCTCCTACGAGCAGTACTTC. The genes are TRBV28 and TRBJ2-7; 7 bases map to TRBD2. CDR1 MDHEN and CDR2 SYDVKM come from the germline V gene. The V gene end was trimmed by 4 bases and the J gene end by 0 bases; junction bases not matched to a gene: 9. There are 16 residues in the CDR3.

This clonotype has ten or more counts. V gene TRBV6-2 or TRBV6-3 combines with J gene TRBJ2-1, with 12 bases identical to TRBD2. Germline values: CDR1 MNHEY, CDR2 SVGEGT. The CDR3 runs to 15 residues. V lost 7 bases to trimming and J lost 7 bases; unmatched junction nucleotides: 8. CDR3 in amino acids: CASTSGTSGLNEQFF. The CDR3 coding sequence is TGTGCCAGCACCTCTGGGACTAGCGGGTTGAATGAGCAGTTCTTC.

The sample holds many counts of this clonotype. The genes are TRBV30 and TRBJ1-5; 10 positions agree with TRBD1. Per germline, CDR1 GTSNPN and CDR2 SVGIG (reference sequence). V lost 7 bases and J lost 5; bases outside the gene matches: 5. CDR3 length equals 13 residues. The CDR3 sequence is CAYGQGVDQPQHF. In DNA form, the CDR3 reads TGTGCCTATGGACAGGGGGTGGATCAGCCCCAGCATTTT.

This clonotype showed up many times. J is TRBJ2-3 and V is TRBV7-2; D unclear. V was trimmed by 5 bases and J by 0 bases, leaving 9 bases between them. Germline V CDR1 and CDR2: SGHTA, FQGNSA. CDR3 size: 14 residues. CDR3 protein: CASSKGPSTDTQYF. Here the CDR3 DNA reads TGTGCCAGCAGCAAAGGACCAAGCACAGATACGCAGTATTTT.

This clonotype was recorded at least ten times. The CDR3 protein is CASSLPTGRIPEAFF. CDR3 DNA sequence: TGCGCCAGCAGCTTGCCGACAGGGAGGATCCCTGAAGCTTTCTTT. The chain is built from TRBV5-1 and TRBJ1-1; the match to TRBD1 covers 7 bases. Germline CDR1 and CDR2: SGHRS and YFSETQ. The CDR3 spans 15 residues. Unmatched junction bases numbered 9, after V lost 1 base and J lost 6 bases.

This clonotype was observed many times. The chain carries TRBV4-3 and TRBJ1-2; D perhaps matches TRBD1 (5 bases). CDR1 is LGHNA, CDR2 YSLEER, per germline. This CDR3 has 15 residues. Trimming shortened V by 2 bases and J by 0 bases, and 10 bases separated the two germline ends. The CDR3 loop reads CASSQTAGSNYGYTF. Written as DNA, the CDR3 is TGCGCCAGCAGCCAAACCGCAGGGTCTAACTATGGCTACACCTTC.

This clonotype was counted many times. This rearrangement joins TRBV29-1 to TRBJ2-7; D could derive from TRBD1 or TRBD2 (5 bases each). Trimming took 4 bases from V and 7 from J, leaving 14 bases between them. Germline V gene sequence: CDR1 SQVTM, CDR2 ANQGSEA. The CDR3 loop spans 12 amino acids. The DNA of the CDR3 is TGCAGCGTTGCCCTGGGGCCGGGGGAGCAGTACTTC. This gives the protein CSVALGPGEQYF.

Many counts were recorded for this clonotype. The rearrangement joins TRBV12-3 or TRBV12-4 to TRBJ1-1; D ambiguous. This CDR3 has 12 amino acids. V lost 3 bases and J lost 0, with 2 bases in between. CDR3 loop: CASSFLNTEAFF. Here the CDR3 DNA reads TGTGCCAGCAGTTTTCTGAACACTGAAGCTTTCTTT.

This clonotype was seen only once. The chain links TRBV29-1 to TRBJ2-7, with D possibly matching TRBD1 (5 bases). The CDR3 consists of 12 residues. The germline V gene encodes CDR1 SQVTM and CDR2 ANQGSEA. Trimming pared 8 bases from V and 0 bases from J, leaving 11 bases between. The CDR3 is CSLRTSSYEQYF. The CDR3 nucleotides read TGCAGCCTTAGGACAAGCTCCTACGAGCAGTACTTC.

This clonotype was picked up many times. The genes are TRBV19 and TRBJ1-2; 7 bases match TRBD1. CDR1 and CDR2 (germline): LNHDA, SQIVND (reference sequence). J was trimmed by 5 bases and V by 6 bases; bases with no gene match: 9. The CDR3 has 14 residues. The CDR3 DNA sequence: TGTGCCAGTAGACGACAGGGCGAGTTTTATGGCTACACCTTC. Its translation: CASRRQGEFYGYTF. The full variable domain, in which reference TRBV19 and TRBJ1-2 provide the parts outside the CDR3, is DGGITQSPKYLFRKEGQNVTLSCEQNLNHDAMYWYRQDPGQGLRLIYYSQIVNDFQKGDIAEGYSVSREKKESFPLTVTSAQKNPTAFYLCASRRQGEFYGYTFGSGTRLTVV.

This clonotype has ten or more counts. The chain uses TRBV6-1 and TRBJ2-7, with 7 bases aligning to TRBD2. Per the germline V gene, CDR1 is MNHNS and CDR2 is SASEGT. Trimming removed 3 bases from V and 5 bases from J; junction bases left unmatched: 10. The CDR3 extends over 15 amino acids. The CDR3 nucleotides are TGTGCCAGCAGTGAGCGGATGACGGGAGGAAACGAGCAGTACTTC. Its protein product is CASSERMTGGNEQYF.